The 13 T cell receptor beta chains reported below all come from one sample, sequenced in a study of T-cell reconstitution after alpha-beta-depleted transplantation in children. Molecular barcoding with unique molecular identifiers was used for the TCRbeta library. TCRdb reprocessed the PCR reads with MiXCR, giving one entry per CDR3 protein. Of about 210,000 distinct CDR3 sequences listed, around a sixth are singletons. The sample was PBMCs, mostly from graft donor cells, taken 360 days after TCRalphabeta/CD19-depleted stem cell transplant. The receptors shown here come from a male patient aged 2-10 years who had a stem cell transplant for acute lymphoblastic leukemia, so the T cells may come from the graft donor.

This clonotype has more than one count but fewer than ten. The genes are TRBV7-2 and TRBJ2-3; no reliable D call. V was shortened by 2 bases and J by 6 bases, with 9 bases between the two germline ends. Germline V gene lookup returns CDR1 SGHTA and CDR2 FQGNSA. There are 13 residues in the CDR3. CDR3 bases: TGTGCCAGCAGCTTATGGGCGGAGGATACGCAGTATTTT. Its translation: CASSLWAEDTQYF. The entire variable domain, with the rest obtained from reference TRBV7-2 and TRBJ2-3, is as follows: GAGVSQSPSNKVTEKGKDVELRCDPISGHTALYWYRQSLGQGLEFLIYFQGNSAPDKSGLPSDRFSAERTGGSVSTLTIQRTQQEDSAVYLCASSLWAEDTQYFGPGTRLTVL.

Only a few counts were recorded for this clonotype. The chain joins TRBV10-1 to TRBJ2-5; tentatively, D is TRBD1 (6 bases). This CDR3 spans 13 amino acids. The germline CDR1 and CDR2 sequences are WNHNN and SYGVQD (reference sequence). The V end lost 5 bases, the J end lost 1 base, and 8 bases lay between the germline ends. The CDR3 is CASSLDSQETQYF. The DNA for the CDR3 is TGCGCCAGCAGTTTGGACAGCCAAGAGACCCAGTACTTC.

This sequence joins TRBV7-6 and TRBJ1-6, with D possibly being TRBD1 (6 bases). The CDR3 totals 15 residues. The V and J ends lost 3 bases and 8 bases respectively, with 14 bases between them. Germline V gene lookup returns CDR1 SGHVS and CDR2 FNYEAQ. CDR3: CASSFRQGYDSPLHF. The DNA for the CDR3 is TGTGCCAGCAGCTTCCGGCAGGGGTATGATTCACCCCTCCACTTT.

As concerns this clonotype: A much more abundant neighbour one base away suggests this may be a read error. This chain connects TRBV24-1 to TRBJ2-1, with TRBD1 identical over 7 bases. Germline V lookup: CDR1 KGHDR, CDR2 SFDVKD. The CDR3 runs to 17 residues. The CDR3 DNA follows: TGTGCCAGCAGTGATTTTAGGACGGGGACAGCTTACAATGAGCAGTTCTTC. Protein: CASSDFRTGTAYNEQFF.

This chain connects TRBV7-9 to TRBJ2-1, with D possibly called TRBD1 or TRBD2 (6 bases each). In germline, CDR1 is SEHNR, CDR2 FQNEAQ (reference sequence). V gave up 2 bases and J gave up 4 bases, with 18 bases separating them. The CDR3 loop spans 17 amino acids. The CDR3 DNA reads TGTGCCAGCAGCTTATCACCTTGGGGGGACAAATACAATGAGCAGTTCTTC. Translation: CASSLSPWGDKYNEQFF.

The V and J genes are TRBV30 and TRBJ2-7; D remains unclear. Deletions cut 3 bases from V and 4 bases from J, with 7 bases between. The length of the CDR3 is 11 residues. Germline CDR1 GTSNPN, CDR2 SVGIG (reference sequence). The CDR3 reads CAWSREYEQYF. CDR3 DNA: TGTGCCTGGAGCAGAGAGTACGAGCAGTACTTC.

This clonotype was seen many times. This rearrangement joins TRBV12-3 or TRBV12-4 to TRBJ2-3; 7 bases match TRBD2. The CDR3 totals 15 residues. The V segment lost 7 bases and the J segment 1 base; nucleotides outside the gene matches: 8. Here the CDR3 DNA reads TGTGCCAGCACTCAATCCGCGGGGGGCACAGATACGCAGTATTTT. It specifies CASTQSAGGTDTQYF.

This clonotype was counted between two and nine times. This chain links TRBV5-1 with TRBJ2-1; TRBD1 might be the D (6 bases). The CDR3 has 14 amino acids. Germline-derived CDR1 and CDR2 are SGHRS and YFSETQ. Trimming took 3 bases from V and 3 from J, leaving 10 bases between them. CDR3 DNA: TGCGCCAGCAGCTGGCGGACAGACTACAATGAGCAGTTCTTC. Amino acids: CASSWRTDYNEQFF.

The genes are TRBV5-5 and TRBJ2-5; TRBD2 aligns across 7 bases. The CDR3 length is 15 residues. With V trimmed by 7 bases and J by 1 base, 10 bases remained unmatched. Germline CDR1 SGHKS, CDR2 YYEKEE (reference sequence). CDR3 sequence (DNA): TGTGCCAGCGGAGGGCCGGGGGGAGGCCAAGAGACCCAGTACTTC. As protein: CASGGPGGGQETQYF.

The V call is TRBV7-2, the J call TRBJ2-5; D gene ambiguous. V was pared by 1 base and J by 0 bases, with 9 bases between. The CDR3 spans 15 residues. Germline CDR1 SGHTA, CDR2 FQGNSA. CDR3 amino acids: CASSLVGLDQETQYF. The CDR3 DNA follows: TGTGCCAGCAGCTTAGTTGGGCTAGACCAAGAGACCCAGTACTTC.

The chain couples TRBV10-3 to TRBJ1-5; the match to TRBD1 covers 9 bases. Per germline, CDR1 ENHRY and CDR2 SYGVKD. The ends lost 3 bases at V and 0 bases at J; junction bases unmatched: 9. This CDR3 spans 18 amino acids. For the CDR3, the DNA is TGTGCCATCAGTGATAATTACAGGGACAGGGATAGCAATCAGCCCCAGCATTTT. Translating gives CAISDNYRDRDSNQPQHF.

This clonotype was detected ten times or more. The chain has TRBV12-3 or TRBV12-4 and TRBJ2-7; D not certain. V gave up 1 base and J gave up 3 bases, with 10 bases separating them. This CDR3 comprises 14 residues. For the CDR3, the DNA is TGTGCCAGCAGTTTAGAGGGTCCTTTCTACGAGCAGTACTTC. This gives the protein CASSLEGPFYEQYF.

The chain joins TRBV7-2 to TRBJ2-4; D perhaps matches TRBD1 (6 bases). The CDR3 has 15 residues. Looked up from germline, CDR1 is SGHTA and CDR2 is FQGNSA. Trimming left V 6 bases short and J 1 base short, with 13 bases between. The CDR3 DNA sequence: TGTGCCAGCAGTTTGCCCCAGGGGGCCAAAAACATTCAGTACTTC. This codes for CASSLPQGAKNIQYF.